This record covers a single T cell receptor (beta chain). Its antigen is as yet unknown. HIV-negative, healthy adults without recent acute infections or vaccinations were the donors. The sample comes from a study of shared clonotypes between healthy human individuals. Study at large: Donors consisted of a couple of women and three men between 18 and 49.

Notes on the study in general: Naive subsets generally exceeded memory subsets in estimated richness.

Some clones are missing from TCRdb's copy, which holds only in-frame ones; the method was immunoSEQ multiplex PCR. Altogether 2,100,000 or so clones are present, approximately 96% being singletons, with the ten largest covering approximately 0.13%. The germline V gene encodes CDR1 MRHNA and CDR2 SNTAGT. Trimming took 6 bases from V and 4 from J, leaving 9 bases between them. This CDR3 has 13 residues. The sequence came from a man between 18 and 35 years old in good health. V is TRBV6-4 and J is TRBJ2-2; possibly TRBD2 for D (6 bases). What was sequenced was naive CD4+ T cells sorted from blood. Documented subset: CD45RA+ positively selected. CDR3 amino acids: CASSRDFTGELFF. The DNA of the CDR3 is TGTGCCAGCAGCCGGGACTTCACCGGGGAGCTGTTTTTT.